The present entry profiles one TCR beta chain with its context. Antigen unknown. The sample comes from a study of spatial heterogeneity in lung cancer. Study-wide results and limits: Higher tumor mutation counts went along with higher counts of expanded intratumoral alpha and beta TCRs.

Time point in this sample: sample taken at primary tumor resection. TCR cDNA molecules each had a unique molecular identifier. A single record per CDR3 protein comes from TCRdb applying MiXCR to the 5' RACE reads. Of 8,500 to 13,000 distinct CDR3 sequences detected, approximately 12% appear once; the ten largest clones hold 30% to 45%. This sequence originates from a male donor with early-stage non-small cell lung cancer. The sequencing here drew on lung tumor tissue, taken at surgery.

CDR3 in DNA: TGCAGTGGAGAGAGGGGGGGCCTAGGTGAGCAGTTCTTC. The encoded protein is CSGERGGLGEQFF. The chain uses TRBV20-1 and TRBJ2-1; D might be TRBD2 (7 bases). This CDR3 spans 13 amino acids. Trimming pared 7 bases from V and 9 bases from J, leaving 19 bases between. From germline, CDR1 is DFQATT and CDR2 SNEGSKA (reference sequence).